This T cell receptor (beta chain) is drawn from a study of Ad26.COV2.S vaccination and SARS-CoV-2 variants. Broader study findings: Total T cell responses may have been underestimated by the TCR breadth and depth analyses.

V lost 2 bases and J 6 bases, leaving 9 bases between the germline ends. The germline gives CDR1 SGDLS, CDR2 YYNGEE. This CDR3 is built from 13 residues. Assay: immunoSEQ multiplex PCR; the TCRdb copy retains only in-frame clones and omits some. The table has approximately 400,000 clones, about 91% seen once. Comments on this clone: No antigen is known for it.

This clonotype was obtained from a human donor who had recovered from COVID-19. The chain uses TRBV9 and TRBJ2-1, with a possible D match to TRBD2 (6 bases). The sample here was peripheral blood, taken after recovery from COVID-19. Written as DNA, the CDR3 is TGTGCCAGCAGCGTTACTAGCAGCAATGAGCAGTTCTTC. Protein sequence: CASSVTSSNEQFF.